This T cell receptor (beta chain) appears in the sequencing data of a study of cytomegalovirus exposure and HLA in healthy donors. It was with 60 Vbeta and 13 Jbeta primers that the PCR ran. The repertoire was sequenced with immunoSEQ multiplex PCR; TCRdb's copy has only in-frame clones and lacks some. The sample yields approximately 95,000 clones, roughly 79% seen once. This CDR3 comprises 14 residues. The germline V gene encodes CDR1 SGHTA and CDR2 FQGNSA. V trimming: 7 bases; J trimming: 7 bases; junction bases outside the gene matches: 9. V is TRBV7-2 and J is TRBJ2-1, with 8 bases aligning to TRBD2. Sequenced input: PBMCs. This TCR was sampled from a woman in her seventies in good health and CMV-seropositive. CDR3 loop: CASIRAGVKNEQFF. The CDR3 DNA reads as TGTGCCAGCATCCGAGCGGGAGTTAAGAATGAGCAGTTCTTC.